This T cell receptor (beta chain) was documented in a study of shared clonotypes between healthy human individuals. Overall study findings and caveats: As a rule, naive subsets had a larger estimated richness than memory subsets. The small donor group covered limited genetic and exposure diversity. A handful of donors had 4% to 5% of their naive CD4 clonotypes in common.

As regards this clone: What it recognizes is unknown.

Samples underwent the assay at deep level. The protocol was immunoSEQ multiplex PCR, while the TCRdb copy is restricted to in-frame clones and leaves out a portion. The data contain some 2,100,000 clones, about 94% of them singletons. After removal of 2 bases from V and 7 bases from J, the junction contained 7 bases not matched to a gene. This CDR3 is built from 14 residues. Germline V CDR1 and CDR2: SGHVS, FNYEAQ. This TCR was recovered from a man between 18 and 35 years old in good health. Material for sequencing was naive CD4+ T cells sorted from blood. As to subset: CD45RA+ positively selected. V usage is TRBV7-6 and J usage is TRBJ2-7; 8 positions match TRBD1. In DNA form, the CDR3 reads TGTGCCAGCAGCTTAAGGCAGGGGGCGTGGGAGCAGTACTTC. It translates to CASSLRQGAWEQYF.